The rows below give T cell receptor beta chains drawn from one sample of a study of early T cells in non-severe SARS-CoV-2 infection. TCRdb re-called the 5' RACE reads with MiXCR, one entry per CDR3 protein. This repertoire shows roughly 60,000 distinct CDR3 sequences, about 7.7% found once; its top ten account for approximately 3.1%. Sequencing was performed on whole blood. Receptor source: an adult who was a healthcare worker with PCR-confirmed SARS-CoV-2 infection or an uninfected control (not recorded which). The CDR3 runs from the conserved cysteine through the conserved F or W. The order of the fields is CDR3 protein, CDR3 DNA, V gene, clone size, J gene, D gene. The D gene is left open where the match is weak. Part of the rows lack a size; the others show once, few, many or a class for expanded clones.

CDR3aa: CASSPGQGGLNYGYTF
CDR3nt: TGTGCCAGCTCACCGGGACAGGGGGGATTAAACTATGGCTACACCTTC
v_gene: TRBV18
abundance: few
j_gene: TRBJ1-2
d_gene: TRBD1

CDR3aa: CASSLSTSSGNWNNEQFF
CDR3nt: TGTGCCAGCAGCTTAAGTACCTCTAGCGGGAACTGGAACAATGAGCAGTTCTTC
v_gene: TRBV7-6
abundance: NA
j_gene: TRBJ2-1
d_gene: TRBD2

CDR3aa: CASSSTSGTSVGRNIQYF
CDR3nt: TGTGCCAGCAGTTCCACTTCCGGGACTAGCGTTGGGCGAAACATTCAGTACTTC
v_gene: TRBV6-2/TRBV6-3
abundance: few
j_gene: TRBJ2-4
d_gene: TRBD2

CDR3aa: CAWKLGNQPQHF
CDR3nt: TGTGCCTGGAAGTTGGGGAACCAGCCCCAGCATTTT
v_gene: TRBV30
abundance: NA
j_gene: TRBJ1-5
d_gene: NA

CDR3aa: CASSVGSRTQYF
CDR3nt: TGTGCCAGCAGCGTAGGCTCCCGTACGCAGTATTTT
v_gene: TRBV9
abundance: NA
j_gene: TRBJ2-3
d_gene: NA

CDR3aa: CASSPRQGLDTEAFF
CDR3nt: TGTGCCAGCTCACCCAGACAGGGGTTGGACACTGAAGCTTTCTTT
v_gene: TRBV18
abundance: NA
j_gene: TRBJ1-1
d_gene: TRBD1

CDR3aa: CASSPGPQETQYF
CDR3nt: TGTGCCAGCAGCCCTGGACCCCAAGAGACCCAGTACTTC
v_gene: TRBV7-3
abundance: few
j_gene: TRBJ2-5
d_gene: NA

CDR3aa: CASSLVQGSLAYEQYF
CDR3nt: TGTGCCAGCAGCTTAGTCCAGGGGAGTTTGGCCTACGAGCAGTACTTC
v_gene: TRBV7-9
abundance: NA
j_gene: TRBJ2-7
d_gene: NA

CDR3aa: CASSLLDTHTEAFF
CDR3nt: TGCGCCAGCAGCTTGCTGGACACCCACACTGAAGCTTTCTTT
v_gene: TRBV5-1
abundance: many
j_gene: TRBJ1-1
d_gene: NA

CDR3aa: CASSPPYPSYEQYF
CDR3nt: TGTGCCAGCTCACCACCGTACCCGTCCTACGAGCAGTACTTC
v_gene: TRBV18
abundance: NA
j_gene: TRBJ2-7
d_gene: NA

CDR3aa: CASSYKGAPGELFF
CDR3nt: TGTGCCAGCAGTTATAAAGGGGCCCCCGGGGAGCTGTTTTTT
v_gene: TRBV6-5
abundance: few
j_gene: TRBJ2-2
d_gene: NA

CDR3aa: CASSFVADGAQPQHF
CDR3nt: TGTGCCAGCAGTTTCGTTGCAGATGGGGCTCAGCCCCAGCATTTT
v_gene: TRBV28
abundance: few
j_gene: TRBJ1-5
d_gene: NA

CDR3aa: CASSTGQGVTSGRPYSEQFF
CDR3nt: TGTGCCAGCAGCACGGGACAGGGGGTAACTAGCGGGAGGCCCTACTCCGAGCAGTTCTTC
v_gene: TRBV7-3
abundance: many
j_gene: TRBJ2-1
d_gene: NA

CDR3aa: CASSLRDSLWYF
CDR3nt: TGCGCCAGCAGCCTCCGGGACAGCCTTTGGTACTTC
v_gene: TRBV5-1
abundance: many
j_gene: TRBJ2-5
d_gene: TRBD1

CDR3aa: CASSQGRPSSYNEQFF
CDR3nt: TGTGCCAGCAGCCAGGGACGGCCGAGCTCCTACAATGAGCAGTTCTTC
v_gene: TRBV7-2
abundance: many
j_gene: TRBJ2-1
d_gene: NA

CDR3aa: CASSWGQGVDEQFF
CDR3nt: TGTGCCAGCAGCTGGGGACAGGGGGTTGATGAGCAGTTCTTC
v_gene: TRBV7-9
abundance: many
j_gene: TRBJ2-1
d_gene: TRBD1

CDR3aa: CASADGGYRKYNEQFF
CDR3nt: TGTGCCAGCGCGGATGGAGGTTACCGAAAGTACAATGAGCAGTTCTTC
v_gene: TRBV28
abundance: NA
j_gene: TRBJ2-1
d_gene: NA

CDR3aa: CASSRRALSYNEQFF
CDR3nt: TGTGCCAGCAGTAGGAGGGCCCTCTCCTACAATGAGCAGTTCTTC
v_gene: TRBV10-1
abundance: few
j_gene: TRBJ2-1
d_gene: NA

CDR3aa: CASSQDREVSSYNEQFF
CDR3nt: TGCGCCAGCAGCCAAGATCGGGAGGTGAGCTCCTACAATGAGCAGTTCTTC
v_gene: TRBV4-1
abundance: many
j_gene: TRBJ2-1
d_gene: TRBD2

CDR3aa: CASSLGAGDGTQYF
CDR3nt: TGTGCCAGCAGCCTTGGGGCAGGGGACGGGACCCAGTACTTC
v_gene: TRBV11-2
abundance: few
j_gene: TRBJ2-5
d_gene: NA

CDR3aa: CASSENPTATDTQYF
CDR3nt: TGCGCCAGCAGTGAAAACCCGACCGCCACAGATACGCAGTATTTT
v_gene: TRBV10-1
abundance: NA
j_gene: TRBJ2-3
d_gene: NA

CDR3aa: CASSLTGTYTDTQYF
CDR3nt: TGTGCCAGCAGCTTAACAGGGACCTACACAGATACGCAGTATTTT
v_gene: TRBV7-3
abundance: NA
j_gene: TRBJ2-3
d_gene: NA

CDR3aa: CASSQFPAVGYEQYF
CDR3nt: TGTGCCAGCAGCCAATTTCCGGCAGTAGGCTACGAGCAGTACTTC
v_gene: TRBV3-1
abundance: few
j_gene: TRBJ2-7
d_gene: NA

CDR3aa: CASRGGQGSSNTEAFF
CDR3nt: TGTGCCAGCAGGGGTGGACAGGGGTCCTCGAACACTGAAGCTTTCTTT
v_gene: TRBV27
abundance: NA
j_gene: TRBJ1-1
d_gene: TRBD1

CDR3aa: CASSLRATYEHTGELFF
CDR3nt: TGTGCCAGCAGCTTAAGGGCGACATATGAACACACCGGGGAGCTGTTTTTT
v_gene: TRBV7-6
abundance: many
j_gene: TRBJ2-2
d_gene: NA

CDR3aa: CSVEGLAGELTDTQYF
CDR3nt: TGCAGCGTTGAGGGGCTAGCGGGAGAATTAACAGATACGCAGTATTTT
v_gene: TRBV29-1
abundance: medium-sized
j_gene: TRBJ2-3
d_gene: TRBD2

CDR3aa: CASSTGQAQETQYF
CDR3nt: TGTGCCAGCAGCACCGGACAGGCCCAAGAGACCCAGTACTTC
v_gene: TRBV11-2
abundance: NA
j_gene: TRBJ2-5
d_gene: TRBD1

CDR3aa: CATSASLGPSNYGYTF
CDR3nt: TGTGCCACCAGTGCTTCCTTGGGACCCTCTAACTATGGCTACACCTTC
v_gene: TRBV24-1
abundance: many
j_gene: TRBJ1-2
d_gene: NA

CDR3aa: CASSSDRATFF
CDR3nt: TGCGCCAGCAGCTCGGACAGGGCAACTTTCTTT
v_gene: TRBV5-1
abundance: few
j_gene: TRBJ1-1
d_gene: TRBD1

CDR3aa: CASSLEALGNEQFF
CDR3nt: TGTGCCAGCAGCTTAGAAGCATTGGGGAATGAGCAGTTCTTC
v_gene: TRBV7-2
abundance: NA
j_gene: TRBJ2-1
d_gene: NA

CDR3aa: CATSDFGQGRETQYF
CDR3nt: TGTGCCACCAGTGATTTTGGACAGGGGCGAGAGACCCAGTACTTC
v_gene: TRBV24-1
abundance: many
j_gene: TRBJ2-5
d_gene: TRBD1

CDR3aa: CASSGGGGLSNQPQHF
CDR3nt: TGTGCCAGCAGTGGGGGCGGGGGCCTTAGCAATCAGCCCCAGCATTTT
v_gene: TRBV2
abundance: NA
j_gene: TRBJ1-5
d_gene: NA

CDR3aa: CASSLDRGQEYF
CDR3nt: TGTGCCAGCAGCTTAGACAGGGGGCAAGAGTACTTC
v_gene: TRBV7-2
abundance: few
j_gene: TRBJ2-7
d_gene: TRBD1

CDR3aa: CASSTQGGTGNTIYF
CDR3nt: TGTGCCAGCAGTACACAAGGGGGAACTGGAAACACCATATATTTT
v_gene: TRBV28
abundance: NA
j_gene: TRBJ1-3
d_gene: NA

CDR3aa: CASSPSGRDYEQYF
CDR3nt: TGTGCCAGCAGCCCTAGCGGGAGGGACTACGAGCAGTACTTC
v_gene: TRBV7-9
abundance: few
j_gene: TRBJ2-7
d_gene: TRBD2

CDR3aa: CASIKPGPNNEQFF
CDR3nt: TGTGCCAGCATTAAACCGGGACCCAACAATGAGCAGTTCTTC
v_gene: TRBV2
abundance: few
j_gene: TRBJ2-1
d_gene: NA

CDR3aa: CASSQGLADTGELFF
CDR3nt: TGTGCCAGCAGCCAGGGACTAGCGGACACCGGGGAGCTGTTTTTT
v_gene: TRBV7-3
abundance: few
j_gene: TRBJ2-2
d_gene: TRBD2

CDR3aa: CASSVRPSEQFF
CDR3nt: TGTGCCAGCAGCGTACGTCCGAGTGAGCAGTTCTTC
v_gene: TRBV9
abundance: NA
j_gene: TRBJ2-1
d_gene: NA

CDR3aa: CASSPGQTGELFF
CDR3nt: TGTGCCAGCAGCCCCGGACAGACCGGGGAGCTGTTTTTT
v_gene: TRBV11-3
abundance: many
j_gene: TRBJ2-2
d_gene: NA

CDR3aa: CASSRTAFSGNTIYF
CDR3nt: TGTGCCAGCAGCCGGACAGCATTCTCTGGAAACACCATATATTTT
v_gene: TRBV7-2
abundance: few
j_gene: TRBJ1-3
d_gene: NA

CDR3aa: CASSLAQTRSYEQYF
CDR3nt: TGTGCCAGCAGCTTAGCCCAAACCCGATCTTACGAGCAGTACTTC
v_gene: TRBV13
abundance: few
j_gene: TRBJ2-7
d_gene: NA

CDR3aa: CASSLGGVAGPYNEQFF
CDR3nt: TGTGCCAGCAGCTTAGGGGGAGTCGCGGGTCCCTACAATGAGCAGTTCTTC
v_gene: TRBV11-1
abundance: few
j_gene: TRBJ2-1
d_gene: NA

CDR3aa: CASSPQRQLRSTNEQFF
CDR3nt: TGTGCCAGCTCTCCCCAAAGACAGTTGCGGTCTACCAATGAGCAGTTCTTC
v_gene: TRBV18
abundance: NA
j_gene: TRBJ2-1
d_gene: NA

CDR3aa: CSRLRDSYGYTF
CDR3nt: TGCAGTAGACTGCGGGACAGTTATGGCTACACCTTC
v_gene: TRBV20-1
abundance: NA
j_gene: TRBJ1-2
d_gene: TRBD1

CDR3aa: CSASPSGGNTIYF
CDR3nt: TGCAGTGCTAGCCCGTCAGGGGGAAACACCATATATTTT
v_gene: TRBV20-1
abundance: few
j_gene: TRBJ1-3
d_gene: NA

CDR3aa: CASSSGQNTEAFF
CDR3nt: TGTGCCAGCAGCTCCGGACAGAACACTGAAGCTTTCTTT
v_gene: TRBV7-3
abundance: NA
j_gene: TRBJ1-1
d_gene: NA

CDR3aa: CASSVGSLGGNIQYF
CDR3nt: TGTGCCAGCAGTGTAGGGAGTCTGGGGGGAAACATTCAGTACTTC
v_gene: TRBV2
abundance: many
j_gene: TRBJ2-4
d_gene: NA

CDR3aa: CASSPTTSGAYEQYF
CDR3nt: TGCGCCAGCAGCCCGACGACTAGCGGAGCCTACGAGCAGTACTTC
v_gene: TRBV5-1
abundance: few
j_gene: TRBJ2-7
d_gene: TRBD2

CDR3aa: CSASSFRADGYTF
CDR3nt: TGCAGTGCTAGTTCCTTCAGGGCGGATGGCTACACCTTC
v_gene: TRBV20-1
abundance: NA
j_gene: TRBJ1-2
d_gene: NA